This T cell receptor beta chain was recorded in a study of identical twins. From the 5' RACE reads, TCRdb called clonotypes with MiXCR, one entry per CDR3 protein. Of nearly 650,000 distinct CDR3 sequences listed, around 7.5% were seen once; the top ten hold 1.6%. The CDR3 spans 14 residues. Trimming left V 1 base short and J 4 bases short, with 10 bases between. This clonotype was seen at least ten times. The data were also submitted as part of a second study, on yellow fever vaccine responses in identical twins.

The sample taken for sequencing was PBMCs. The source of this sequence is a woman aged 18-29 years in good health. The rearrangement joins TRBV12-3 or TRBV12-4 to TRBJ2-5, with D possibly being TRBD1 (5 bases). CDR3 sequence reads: CASSLGQLLETQYF. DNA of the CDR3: TGTGCCAGCAGTTTAGGACAGCTGCTAGAGACCCAGTACTTC.